These 21 T cell receptor beta chains came from one sample sequenced in a study of blood T cell repertoires in COVID-19. Libraries were prepared by immunoSEQ multiplex PCR; TCRdb keeps only in-frame clonotypes and omits some of them. The data hold roughly 250,000 clones, with 80% to 85% observed a single time. The specimen was peripheral blood. These receptors were obtained from a person between 65 and 79 years old with COVID-19, enrolled during active disease.

The V call is TRBV7-8, the J call TRBJ1-5; no firm D call. Germline V gene sequence: CDR1 SGHVS, CDR2 FQNEAQ. This CDR3 contains 13 residues. V gave up 2 bases and J gave up 0 bases, with 2 bases separating them. CDR3 nucleotide sequence: TGTGCCAGCAGCTTACATAGCAATCAGCCCCAGCATTTT. Amino acids: CASSLHSNQPQHF.

The chain uses TRBV7-2 and TRBJ1-1, with D maybe TRBD1 (5 bases). CDR3 length equals 15 residues. Trimming left V 2 bases short and J 3 bases short, with 13 bases between. From germline, CDR1 is SGHTA and CDR2 FQGNSA. CDR3 loop: CASSLLRGMDTEAFF. The DNA for the CDR3 is TGTGCCAGCAGCTTACTTCGGGGGATGGACACTGAAGCTTTCTTT.

This clone was counted a few times. CDR3 sequence reads: CASSYSTGAGYTF. In DNA, the CDR3 is TGTGCCAGCAGTTACTCGACAGGGGCTGGCTACACCTTC. V and J are TRBV6-5 and TRBJ1-2; 8 bases line up with TRBD1. With V trimmed by 0 bases and J by 7 bases, 1 base remained unmatched. The CDR3 contains 13 residues. Germline CDR1 and CDR2: MNHEY and SVGAGI.

The J gene is TRBJ1-6, the V gene TRBV21-1; whether TRBD1, the table's D call, matches the DNA was not checked. TRBV21-1 is described as a pseudogene. The CDR3 has 21 residues. CDR3 amino acids: CASSNGVQPGQGAVWNSPLHF. Here the CDR3 DNA reads TGTGCCAGCAGCAATGGGGTGCAACCCGGACAGGGGGCAGTGTGGAATTCACCCCTCCACTTT.

V usage is TRBV12-3 or TRBV12-4 and J usage is TRBJ2-5; 8 bases align to TRBD1. Trimming at V came to 3 bases and at J to 5 bases, leaving 2 bases not matched to a gene. The CDR3 loop spans 13 amino acids. Here the CDR3 DNA reads TGTGCCAGCAGTTTTCACAGGGGGGAGACCCAGTACTTC. This translates into CASSFHRGETQYF.

The V gene is TRBV4-3, the J gene TRBJ1-1, with D unresolved. This CDR3 comprises 15 residues. Germline V CDR1 and CDR2: LGHNA, YSLEER. V was cut by 1 base and J by 0 bases, with 9 bases left in between. Here the CDR3 reads CASSQGLRMNTEAFF. In DNA form, the CDR3 reads TGCGCCAGCAGCCAAGGGCTGCGGATGAACACTGAAGCTTTCTTT.

In nucleotides, the CDR3 is TGTGCCAGCAGTGTCGGGGGGGTCCTTGAGCAGTTCTTC. Encoded protein: CASSVGGVLEQFF. This chain links TRBV2 with TRBJ2-1; 8 bases align to TRBD2. The CDR3 extends over 13 amino acids. Unmatched junction bases numbered 5, after V lost 4 bases and J lost 9 bases. Looked up from germline, CDR1 is SNHLY and CDR2 is FYNNEI.

This chain links TRBV5-5 with TRBJ1-2; D remains unclear. V dropped 0 bases and J dropped 0 bases, with 21 bases sitting between them. Germline V gene sequence: CDR1 SGHKS, CDR2 YYEKEE (reference sequence). This CDR3 is 19 amino acids long. The CDR3 is CASSLVGGTYSQANYGYTF. The CDR3 coding sequence is TGTGCCAGCAGCTTGGTTGGAGGTACTTACTCTCAAGCTAACTATGGCTACACCTTC.

For the CDR3, the DNA is TGTGCCAGCAGTGCTACAGCAGATACGCAGTATTTT. Amino acids: CASSATADTQYF. This chain joins TRBV5-4 and TRBJ2-3; D remains unclear. The CDR3 length is 12 residues. V was trimmed by 5 bases and J by 4 bases, leaving 8 bases between them. Germline assignment: CDR1 SGHNT and CDR2 YYREEE (reference sequence).

The chain recombines TRBV6-5 with TRBJ1-3; 7 bases line up with TRBD1. Looked up from germline, CDR1 is MNHEY and CDR2 is SVGAGI. After removal of 2 bases from V and 0 bases from J, the junction contained 4 bases not matched to a gene. The length of the CDR3 is 16 residues. The CDR3 sequence: CASSYDQGGSGNTIYF. DNA of the CDR3: TGTGCCAGCAGTTACGATCAGGGGGGCTCTGGAAACACCATATATTTT.

DNA of the CDR3: TGTGCCAGCAGCCCAACATGGGGCCGACCGGAAGCTTTCTTT. It is translated as CASSPTWGRPEAFF. The chain has TRBV28 and TRBJ1-1, with TRBD1 as a possible D gene (5 bases). The V end lost 6 bases, the J end lost 8 bases, and 19 bases lay between the germline ends. Looked up from germline, CDR1 is MDHEN and CDR2 is SYDVKM. This CDR3 comprises 14 residues.

The rearrangement joins TRBV9 to TRBJ2-6; D gene ambiguous. The CDR3 loop spans 15 amino acids. V dropped 0 bases and J dropped 1 base, with 5 bases sitting between them. Germline V gene lookup returns CDR1 SGDLS and CDR2 YYNGEE. This CDR3 is CASSVGPSGANVLTF. DNA for the CDR3: TGTGCCAGCAGCGTAGGGCCTTCTGGGGCCAACGTCCTGACTTTC.

The rearrangement joins TRBV28 to TRBJ1-2, with 10 bases identical to TRBD1. The V segment lost 4 bases and the J segment 7 bases; nucleotides outside the gene matches: 6. The CDR3 extends over 14 amino acids. Germline loops: CDR1 MDHEN, CDR2 SYDVKM. The CDR3 DNA reads as TGTGCCAGCAGTTCCAGGGACAGGGGTCGTGGCTACACCTTC. Amino acid sequence: CASSSRDRGRGYTF.

The gene calls are TRBV28 and TRBJ1-2; 8 bases align to TRBD1. Germline-derived CDR1 and CDR2 are MDHEN and SYDVKM. Trimming removed 6 bases from V and 4 bases from J; junction bases left unmatched: 7. CDR3 length: 14 residues. This CDR3 is CASRRQGTGYGYTF. CDR3 sequence (DNA): TGTGCCAGCAGGAGACAGGGGACAGGCTATGGCTACACCTTC.

This clone was seen more than once but under ten times. The chain couples TRBV4-2 to TRBJ2-7; unclear D gene. Trimming pared 0 bases from V and 2 bases from J, leaving 11 bases between. The CDR3 has 15 residues. CDR1 is LGHNA, CDR2 YNFKEQ, per germline. Written as DNA, the CDR3 is TGTGCCAGCAGCCAAGATCGGTACAGAGCCTACGAGCAGTACTTC. This translates into CASSQDRYRAYEQYF.

The V and J genes are TRBV28 and TRBJ1-5; TRBD1 is a possible D gene (6 bases). The CDR3 is made up of 15 amino acids. V was shortened by 7 bases and J by 5 bases, with 18 bases between the two germline ends. Germline V gene lookup returns CDR1 MDHEN and CDR2 SYDVKM. This chain's CDR3 is CASTNGGGADQPQHF. The CDR3 DNA reads TGTGCCAGCACAAATGGAGGGGGGGCCGATCAGCCCCAGCATTTT.

The chain uses TRBV5-1 and TRBJ2-3; D might be TRBD2 (6 bases). V lost 6 bases to trimming and J lost 2 bases, with 13 bases between them. CDR1 is SGHRS, CDR2 YFSETQ, per germline. The CDR3 extends over 14 amino acids. CDR3 sequence (DNA): TGCGCCAGCAATGCCGGACTAAACACAGATACGCAGTATTTT. It encodes CASNAGLNTDTQYF.

The rearrangement links TRBV19 to TRBJ2-5; 7 bases are shared with TRBD1. J gave up 1 base and V 4 bases, and 0 bases lay outside the gene matches. This CDR3 is 13 amino acids long. Germline V lookup: CDR1 LNHDA, CDR2 SQIVND (reference sequence). CDR3 sequence reads: CASSTGGQETQYF. DNA for the CDR3: TGTGCCAGTAGTACAGGGGGCCAAGAGACCCAGTACTTC. The whole variable domain, filled in from reference TRBV19 and TRBJ2-5, reads DGGITQSPKYLFRKEGQNVTLSCEQNLNHDAMYWYRQDPGQGLRLIYYSQIVNDFQKGDIAEGYSVSREKKESFPLTVTSAQKNPTAFYLCASSTGGQETQYFGPGTRLLVL.

This clone was observed a single time. The J gene is TRBJ2-7, the V gene TRBV5-1; D may be TRBD1 (5 bases). This CDR3 comprises 15 residues. Per the germline V gene, CDR1 is SGHRS and CDR2 is YFSETQ. The germline V and J ends were trimmed by 4 bases and 6 bases, with 20 bases remaining between them. CDR3 coding DNA: TGCGCCAGCAGCGCACCCCTAAGGGGAAAAGGCGAGCAGTACTTC. Translation gives CASSAPLRGKGEQYF.

The chain carries TRBV29-1 and TRBJ2-7; unclear D gene. V was pared by 6 bases and J by 5 bases, with 11 bases between. Germline V lookup: CDR1 SQVTM, CDR2 ANQGSEA. The CDR3 runs to 11 residues. Written as DNA, the CDR3 is TGCAGCGTAACTGGTGATCACGAGCAGTACTTC. Translation: CSVTGDHEQYF.

The genes are TRBV7-8 and TRBJ2-7; no clear D gene. Germline V lookup: CDR1 SGHVS, CDR2 FQNEAQ. The V end was cut by 7 bases, the J end by 5 bases, with 18 bases between. This CDR3 contains 14 residues. This chain's CDR3 is CASTGNQWAHEQYF. The CDR3 region has the DNA TGTGCCAGCACAGGAAATCAGTGGGCCCACGAGCAGTACTTC. Filled out from reference TRBV7-8 and TRBJ2-7, the complete variable domain reads GAGVSQSPRYKVAKRGQDVALRCDPISGHVSLFWYQQALGQGPEFLTYFQNEAQLDKSGLPSDRFFAERPEGSVSTLKIQRTQQEDSAVYLCASTGNQWAHEQYFGPGTRLTVT.